This T cell receptor (beta chain) was sequenced during a study of T cells after yellow fever vaccination. Remarks on this clonotype: Its antigen is currently unknown.

General observations from the study: Contamination of FACS-sorted repertoires by abundant clonotypes from the bulk population could occur.

TCRdb re-called the 5' RACE reads through MiXCR, storing one row per CDR3 protein. This table holds approximately 330,000 distinct CDR3 sequences, around an eighth found once. Germline CDR1 reads SGDLS; CDR2 reads YYNGEE. The CDR3 runs 14 residues. V dropped 4 bases and J dropped 0 bases, with 8 bases sitting between them. The chain uses TRBV9 and TRBJ1-3; D ambiguous. The sequencing used CD4+ T cells sorted from PBMCs, collected 15 days after the yellow fever booster vaccination. The origin of this receptor is a man aged 18 to 29 who received the YFV17D yellow fever vaccine. CDR3 in amino acids: CASSFKSSGNTIYF. Written as DNA, the CDR3 is TGTGCCAGCAGCTTTAAGAGCTCTGGAAACACCATATATTTT.